Below, 23 T cell receptor beta chains from the same sample are listed, as sequenced in a study of T cells after posttransplantation cyclophosphamide. The assay was immunoSEQ multiplex PCR, and TCRdb's table has in-frame clones only and misses some. There are approximately 34,000 clones in the sample, none observed a single time. Sequencing was done on a sample of PBMCs. All receptors derive from a woman between 50 and 59 years old in good health and a related stem cell transplant donor.

V gene TRBV28 combines with J gene TRBJ2-5; 15 positions agree with TRBD2. The CDR3 is 15 residues long. V shed 5 bases and J 4 bases; nucleotides not matched to a gene: 2. Germline values: CDR1 MDHEN, CDR2 SYDVKM. CDR3 nucleotide sequence: TGTGCCAGCAGTGGACTAGCGGGAGGGCCAGAGACCCAGTACTTC. Residues: CASSGLAGGPETQYF.

At least ten counts were recorded for this clone. The V gene is TRBV27, the J gene TRBJ2-2, with 8 nucleotides matching TRBD2. Per the germline V gene, CDR1 is MNHEY and CDR2 is SMNVEV (reference sequence). V was clipped by 7 bases and J by 4 bases; unmatched bases: 8. The CDR3 is 15 amino acids. Written as DNA, the CDR3 is TGTGCCAGCATCGCAGCGGGAGAGGGCACCGGGGAGCTGTTTTTT. As protein: CASIAAGEGTGELFF.

This clone has at least ten counts. The V call is TRBV15, the J call TRBJ2-1; TRBD2 matches 7 bases. Germline CDR1 reads LNHNV; CDR2 reads YYDKDF (reference sequence). Trimming at V came to 1 base and at J to 7 bases, leaving 4 bases not matched to a gene. CDR3 size: 14 residues. The CDR3 nucleotides are TGTGCCACCAGCAGAGGGACTAGTAAGAATGAGCAGTTCTTC. Amino acids: CATSRGTSKNEQFF.

This clone came up many times. This chain links TRBV4-1 with TRBJ1-1; perhaps TRBD1 as D (6 bases). The CDR3 extends over 16 amino acids. Trimming left V 1 base short and J 4 bases short, with 16 bases between. Germline V gene lookup returns CDR1 MGHRA and CDR2 YSYEKL. The DNA for the CDR3 is TGCGCCAGCAGCCAAGGTTTACAGGGTTTCAGCACTGAAGCTTTCTTT. Translating gives CASSQGLQGFSTEAFF.

The rearrangement uses TRBV27 and TRBJ1-2; D unclear. Germline CDR1 and CDR2: MNHEY and SMNVEV (reference sequence). The CDR3 extends over 11 amino acids. V was cut by 11 bases and J by 3 bases, with 10 bases left in between. DNA of the CDR3: TGTGCCGTTTCCGACTACTATGGCTACACCTTC. Its protein is CAVSDYYGYTF.

This clone was picked up many times. Within the sample, other DNA sequences also encode this same CDR3. The CDR3, as DNA: TGTGCCAGTAGCCGCCGCGTCTCTGGGGCCAACGTCCTGACTTTC. The encoded protein is CASSRRVSGANVLTF. The chain couples TRBV19 to TRBJ2-6; no clear D gene. CDR1 and CDR2 from the germline V gene are LNHDA and SQIVND (reference sequence). The CDR3 is made up of 15 amino acids. V was clipped by 6 bases and J by 0 bases, with 9 bases between them.

This clone was counted ten times or more. This chain connects TRBV12-3 or TRBV12-4 to TRBJ1-4; maybe TRBD1 (5 bases). The CDR3 loop spans 15 amino acids. V lost 1 base and J lost 3, with 9 bases in between. The CDR3: CASSLGGSANEKLFF. The DNA of the CDR3 is TGTGCCAGCAGTTTAGGGGGCTCAGCTAATGAAAAACTGTTTTTT.

There are many counts of this clone. V usage is TRBV29-1 and J usage is TRBJ1-1; D may be TRBD1 (5 bases). The germline gives CDR1 SQVTM, CDR2 ANQGSEA. There are 12 residues in the CDR3. V dropped 3 bases and J dropped 4 bases, with 9 bases sitting between them. The CDR3 sequence: CSVESGSTEAFF. The CDR3 DNA follows: TGCAGCGTTGAGTCAGGGTCCACTGAAGCTTTCTTT.

This clone has ten or more counts. J is TRBJ1-2 and V is TRBV27; no clear D. Germline V lookup: CDR1 MNHEY, CDR2 SMNVEV (reference sequence). The CDR3 runs 17 residues. V was clipped by 3 bases and J by 3 bases, with 20 bases between them. CDR3 in amino acids: CASSFSFLSTDHYGYTF. CDR3 nucleotides: TGTGCCAGCAGTTTCTCCTTTCTGAGTACAGATCACTATGGCTACACCTTC.

This clone was picked up many times. The chain couples TRBV7-3 to TRBJ1-1, with a tentative D call TRBD1 (5 bases). Germline V lookup: CDR1 SGHTA, CDR2 FQGTGA. There are 13 residues in the CDR3. Trimming cost V 6 bases and J 8 bases, with 16 bases left between them. The CDR3 loop is CASSPSWAGEAFF. The CDR3 DNA follows: TGTGCCAGCAGTCCTTCGTGGGCAGGGGAAGCTTTCTTT.

This clone showed up just a few times. The chain is built from TRBV18 and TRBJ2-5, with TRBD1 identical over 7 bases. The CDR3 spans 14 residues. The germline V gene has CDR1 KGHSH and CDR2 LQKENI. The V segment lost 4 bases and the J segment 3 bases; nucleotides outside the gene matches: 5. In DNA, the CDR3 is TGTGCCAGCTCACGGGCTCAGGGGGAAGAGACCCAGTACTTC. Its protein is CASSRAQGEETQYF.

V and J are TRBV29-1 and TRBJ1-2; 8 bases fit TRBD1. After removal of 3 bases from V and 3 bases from J, the junction contained 21 bases not matched to a gene. Germline V lookup: CDR1 SQVTM, CDR2 ANQGSEA. CDR3 size: 19 residues. For the CDR3, the DNA is TGCAGCGTTGATGAGGGTGGGCAGGGGGCCGCGTTTCGGGACTATGGCTACACCTTC. Protein: CSVDEGGQGAAFRDYGYTF.

The chain employs TRBV6-5 and TRBJ2-3, with 9 bases fitting TRBD1. This CDR3 has 13 amino acids. CDR1 and CDR2 from the germline V gene are MNHEY and SVGAGI. Trimming at V came to 4 bases and at J to 7 bases, leaving 3 bases not matched to a gene. The chain's CDR3 is CASSFGTGYTQYF. The CDR3, as DNA: TGTGCCAGCAGTTTCGGGACAGGGTATACGCAGTATTTT.

This clone was detected a few times. The chain links TRBV9 to TRBJ2-2; 10 bases agree with TRBD2. The CDR3 runs to 15 residues. CDR1 is SGDLS, CDR2 YYNGEE, per germline. Germline trimming cut 4 bases from V and 6 bases from J; bases unmatched to any gene: 6. The CDR3 sequence is CASSPAGGPSGELFF. The CDR3 DNA follows: TGTGCCAGCAGCCCAGCGGGAGGGCCCTCCGGGGAGCTGTTTTTT.

This clone was observed at least ten times. The gene calls are TRBV7-2 and TRBJ1-1; D is unclear. Germline assignment: CDR1 SGHTA and CDR2 FQGNSA. The CDR3 has 15 amino acids. V shed 0 bases and J shed 1 base, with 9 bases lying between them. The CDR3 sequence is CASSLALTRNTEAFF. As DNA, the CDR3 is TGTGCCAGCAGCTTAGCGCTTACACGGAACACTGAAGCTTTCTTT.

This clone has at least ten counts. The chain employs TRBV4-3 and TRBJ2-3; 8 bases match TRBD1. From germline, CDR1 is LGHNA and CDR2 YSLEER. V gave up 4 bases and J gave up 6 bases; unmatched junction bases: 3. The CDR3 has 13 residues. The CDR3 protein is CASSLRQGDTQYF. The CDR3 bases are TGCGCCAGCAGCCTTCGACAGGGGGATACGCAGTATTTT.

The chain combines TRBV9 with TRBJ1-2; tentatively, D is TRBD1 (6 bases). Trimming removed 4 bases at V and 1 base at J, with 14 bases between. The CDR3 sequence is 15 residues long. From germline, CDR1 is SGDLS and CDR2 YYNGEE. The CDR3 sequence is CASSPSGQLNYGYTF. DNA of the CDR3: TGTGCCAGCAGCCCATCCGGACAGCTTAACTATGGCTACACCTTC.

This clone was counted only a few times. The chain carries TRBV7-9 and TRBJ2-5, with TRBD2 matching 8 bases. The germline V gene encodes CDR1 SEHNR and CDR2 FQNEAQ (reference sequence). There are 15 residues in the CDR3. V was pared by 0 bases and J by 2 bases, with 2 bases of the junction left unmatched. In nucleotides, the CDR3 is TGTGCCAGCAGCTTAGCGACTAGCGCTCAAGAGACCCAGTACTTC. Amino acid sequence: CASSLATSAQETQYF. The entire variable domain, with the rest obtained from reference TRBV7-9 and TRBJ2-5, is as follows: DTGVSQNPRHKITKRGQNVTFRCDPISEHNRLYWYRQTLGQGPEFLTYFQNEAQLEKSRLLSDRFSAERPKGSFSTLEIQRTEQGDSAMYLCASSLATSAQETQYFGPGTRLLVL.

The V gene is TRBV9, the J gene TRBJ2-7; 8 nucleotides line up with TRBD1. Unmatched junction bases numbered 7, after V lost 5 bases and J lost 0 bases. Germline values: CDR1 SGDLS, CDR2 YYNGEE. CDR3 length: 15 amino acids. The CDR3 DNA reads as TGTGCCAGCAGTGGCGACAGGGGCAACTCCTACGAGCAGTACTTC. Translated: CASSGDRGNSYEQYF.

This clone was counted ten times or more. The chain combines TRBV18 with TRBJ2-3, with D possibly TRBD2 on 6 matching bases. This CDR3 is built from 15 residues. Trimming stripped 6 bases from V and 2 bases from J, with 15 bases between. CDR1 is KGHSH and CDR2 is LQKENI in the germline V gene. CDR3 coding DNA: TGTGCCAGCTCGATCCGGGACTTCCCCACAGATACGCAGTATTTT. Its protein product is CASSIRDFPTDTQYF.

The chain uses TRBV6-5 and TRBJ2-5; 9 bases line up with TRBD1. The CDR3 covers 14 residues. Germline V gene lookup returns CDR1 MNHEY and CDR2 SVGAGI. Losses at the gene ends were 4 bases for V and 4 bases for J; bases not matched to a gene: 4. Here the CDR3 DNA reads TGTGCCAGCAGTTGGGACAGGGACAGAGAGACCCAGTACTTC. Translating it yields CASSWDRDRETQYF.

This sequence joins TRBV12-3 or TRBV12-4 and TRBJ2-7, with 7 bases lining up with TRBD1. With V trimmed by 5 bases and J by 5 bases, 15 bases remained unmatched. The CDR3 has 16 residues. CDR3: CASSGSGTANTHEQYF. The DNA of the CDR3 is TGTGCCAGCAGTGGTTCCGGGACAGCGAACACCCACGAGCAGTACTTC.

In its sample, this clone was seen many times. Here the CDR3 DNA reads TGTGCCTGGAGTCGCGGGAGTCTCAATGAGCAGTTCTTC. Protein sequence: CAWSRGSLNEQFF. The chain has TRBV30 and TRBJ2-1, with 7 nucleotides matching TRBD2. The ends lost 2 bases at V and 6 bases at J; junction bases unmatched: 4. Germline V gives CDR1 GTSNPN, CDR2 SVGIG (reference sequence). This CDR3 region has 13 residues.